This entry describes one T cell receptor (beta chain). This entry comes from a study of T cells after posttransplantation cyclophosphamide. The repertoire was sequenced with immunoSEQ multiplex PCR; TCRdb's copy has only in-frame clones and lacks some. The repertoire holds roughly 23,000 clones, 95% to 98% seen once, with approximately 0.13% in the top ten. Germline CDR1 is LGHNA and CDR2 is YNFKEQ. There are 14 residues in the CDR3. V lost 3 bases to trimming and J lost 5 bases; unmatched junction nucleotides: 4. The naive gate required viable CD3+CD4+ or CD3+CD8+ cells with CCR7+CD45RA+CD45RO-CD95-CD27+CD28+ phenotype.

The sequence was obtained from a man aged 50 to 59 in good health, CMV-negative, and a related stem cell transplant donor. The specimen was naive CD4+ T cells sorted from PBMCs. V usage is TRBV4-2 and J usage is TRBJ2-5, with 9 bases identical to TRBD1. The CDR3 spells CASSQGQGFETQYF. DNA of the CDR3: TGTGCCAGCAGCCAGGGACAGGGATTCGAGACCCAGTACTTC.